These 16 T cell receptor beta chains were sequenced from one sample in a study of T cells in Graves' hyperthyroidism and ophthalmopathy. Researchers amplified the TCR beta CDR3 regions from RNA transcripts. First-round RT-PCR with HTBI primers amplified the TCR CDR3 region. TCRdb called the multiplex PCR reads again in MiXCR, with one record for every CDR3 protein. Of hundreds of thousands of distinct CDR3 sequences listed, 15% to 20% are singletons. Input material: blood. The receptors stem from a woman aged 25 to 39 with Graves' hyperthyroidism.

V gene TRBV6-1 combines with J gene TRBJ1-2, with TRBD1 as a possible D gene (5 bases). The ends were cut back, 3 bases at V and 4 bases at J, with 12 bases in the middle. The CDR3 consists of 14 residues. Germline assignment: CDR1 MNHNS and CDR2 SASEGT. The DNA of the CDR3 is TGTGCCAGCAGTGATGAAGGGACTGCCTATGGCTACACCTTC. Its protein product is CASSDEGTAYGYTF.

V gene TRBV20-1 combines with J gene TRBJ2-1, with 10 positions matching TRBD1. The junction had 6 bases not matched to a gene; V was cut back by 6 bases and J by 1 base. The CDR3 is 15 residues long. Germline V gives CDR1 DFQATT, CDR2 SNEGSKA (reference sequence). The CDR3, as DNA: TGCAGTGCACCGGACAGGGGGGTGTCCTACAATGAGCAGTTCTTC. Translated: CSAPDRGVSYNEQFF.

CDR3 nucleotides: TGTGCCAGCAGCCTCAAGGTATTGGCGGAAAGCTCCTACAATGAGCAGTTCTTC. Encoded protein: CASSLKVLAESSYNEQFF. This sequence joins TRBV4-2 and TRBJ2-1; D remains ambiguous. The germline V and J ends were trimmed by 4 bases and 0 bases, with 19 bases remaining between them. The CDR3 has 18 residues. CDR1 and CDR2 (germline): LGHNA, YNFKEQ.

The CDR3 nucleotides read TGTGCCAGTAGAAGGACTAGCTTCGGCTACGAGCAGTACTTC. Its translation: CASRRTSFGYEQYF. V is TRBV19 and J is TRBJ2-7; 8 bases map to TRBD2. The CDR3 length is 14 residues. The germline V gene has CDR1 LNHDA and CDR2 SQIVND (reference sequence). The junction had 7 bases not matched to a gene; V was cut back by 6 bases and J by 3 bases.

The chain couples TRBV5-6 to TRBJ2-2; 11 bases fit TRBD2. Looked up from germline, CDR1 is SGHDT and CDR2 is YYEEEE. J lost 1 base, V lost 4 bases, and 6 bases had no gene match. This CDR3 region has 17 residues. DNA of the CDR3: TGTGCCAGCAGCCAGGGACTAGCGGACTTGAACACCGGGGAGCTGTTTTTT. Translation: CASSQGLADLNTGELFF.

V is TRBV20-1 and J is TRBJ1-1; D may be TRBD1 (6 bases). Trimming stripped 4 bases from V and 5 bases from J, with 20 bases between. Per the germline V gene, CDR1 is DFQATT and CDR2 is SNEGSKA (reference sequence). This CDR3 is built from 15 residues. CDR3 DNA: TGCAGTGCTACTTCCGGGACAACCTGGGGAACTGAAGCTTTCTTT. It codes for CSATSGTTWGTEAFF.

This clonotype was seen a few times. V gene TRBV9 combines with J gene TRBJ2-7, with D perhaps being TRBD1 or TRBD2 (5 bases each). CDR3 size: 14 residues. V was trimmed by 4 bases and J by 4 bases, leaving 15 bases between them. Germline loops: CDR1 SGDLS, CDR2 YYNGEE. The CDR3: CASSPGDRSYEQYF. CDR3 DNA sequence: TGTGCCAGCAGCCCCGGGGACCGAAGTTACGAGCAGTACTTC. Using reference TRBV9 and TRBJ2-7 for the parts outside the CDR3, the full variable domain is DSGVTQTPKHLITATGQRVTLRCSPRSGDLSVYWYQQSLDQGLQFLIQYYNGEERAKGNILERFSAQQFPDLHSELNLSSLELGDSALYFCASSPGDRSYEQYFGPGTRLTVT.

This clonotype was seen at least ten times. This chain joins TRBV7-3 and TRBJ2-5, with D perhaps TRBD1 (5 bases). Trimming left V 1 base short and J 4 bases short, with 13 bases between. The CDR3 runs to 15 residues. Looked up from germline, CDR1 is SGHTA and CDR2 is FQGTGA. CDR3 nucleotide sequence: TGTGCCAGCAGCTTAAATCCAGGGCCGAGAGAGACCCAGTACTTC. It encodes CASSLNPGPRETQYF.

This clonotype occurred a few times. The rearrangement uses TRBV6-6 and TRBJ2-7; 10 nucleotides match TRBD1. Trimming took 2 bases from V and 4 from J; bases not matched to a gene: 8. Germline-derived CDR1 and CDR2 are MNHNY and SVGAGI (reference sequence). The CDR3 sequence is 16 residues long. CDR3 DNA: TGTGCCAGCAGTTACGGGACAGGGGAAGTCTTATACGAGCAGTACTTC. Translation: CASSYGTGEVLYEQYF.

This clonotype has a count of ten or more. The V gene is TRBV28, the J gene TRBJ2-1, with D possibly TRBD1 on 5 matching bases. The V gene lost 10 bases and the J gene lost 8 bases, with 21 bases spanning the gap. This CDR3 is built from 14 residues. The germline gives CDR1 MDHEN, CDR2 SYDVKM. The CDR3 loop reads CATLISDWGDEQFF. As DNA, the CDR3 is TGTGCCACTCTTATTTCCGATTGGGGCGATGAGCAGTTCTTC.

The rearrangement joins TRBV27 to TRBJ2-4; D might be TRBD1 (6 bases). Trimming left V 5 bases short and J 6 bases short, with 11 bases between. This CDR3 is built from 13 residues. Germline CDR1 and CDR2: MNHEY and SMNVEV (reference sequence). CDR3 protein: CASSTQQGNIQYF. CDR3 DNA sequence: TGTGCCAGCAGTACCCAACAGGGAAACATTCAGTACTTC.

This clonotype was found many times. This chain links TRBV3-1 with TRBJ2-1; 9 bases map to TRBD2. V lost 1 base to trimming and J lost 7 bases; unmatched junction nucleotides: 8. CDR1 LGHDT and CDR2 YNNKEL come from the germline V gene (reference sequence). The CDR3 length is 16 residues. The CDR3 sequence: CASSQGRAGGGNEQFF. Written as DNA, the CDR3 is TGTGCCAGCAGCCAAGGCAGAGCGGGAGGTGGGAATGAGCAGTTCTTC.

This clonotype was detected many times. This chain connects TRBV30 to TRBJ1-1; D remains ambiguous. Trimming pared 3 bases from V and 1 base from J, leaving 12 bases between. CDR3 length: 14 amino acids. From germline, CDR1 is GTSNPN and CDR2 SVGIG (reference sequence). The CDR3 DNA is TGTGCCTGGAGCCCGGGTCACCCGAACACTGAAGCTTTCTTT. It codes for CAWSPGHPNTEAFF.

V gene TRBV2 combines with J gene TRBJ2-7; TRBD2 matches 8 bases. CDR1 is SNHLY, CDR2 FYNNEI, per germline. Losses at the gene ends were 5 bases for V and 7 bases for J; bases not matched to a gene: 10. The CDR3 is made up of 14 amino acids. This CDR3 reads CASSRLASYGEQYF. The CDR3 DNA sequence: TGTGCCAGCAGTCGACTAGCGTCGTATGGGGAGCAGTACTTC.

This clonotype was seen at least ten times. The chain employs TRBV28 and TRBJ1-2; perhaps TRBD1 as D (5 bases). The CDR3 consists of 12 residues. Per germline, CDR1 MDHEN and CDR2 SYDVKM. The V and J ends lost 5 bases and 7 bases respectively, with 11 bases between them. The CDR3, as DNA: TGTGCCAGCAGTCCCCCGGGGGGTGGCTACACCTTC. Its translation: CASSPPGGGYTF.

V gene TRBV24-1 combines with J gene TRBJ2-1, with 7 bases matching TRBD1. The CDR3 length is 16 residues. Germline V gives CDR1 KGHDR, CDR2 SFDVKD. Trimming at V came to 4 bases and at J to 4 bases, leaving 9 bases not matched to a gene. CDR3 sequence reads: CATSDPQTDRYNEQFF. In DNA, the CDR3 is TGTGCCACCAGTGACCCTCAAACGGACAGGTACAATGAGCAGTTCTTC.